This record covers a single T cell receptor (beta chain). Its specificity is not known. The source of the sample is a study of T cells after yellow fever vaccination. Turning to the study itself: SMART-Seq v4 Ultra Low Input prepared libraries from low-cell fractions. General study findings and limits: Although the secondary response was weaker, it peaked faster, at day 5 versus 15. The booster response re-showed most primary clones: 96% CD4, around 90% CD8.

V trimming: 1 base; J trimming: 3 bases; junction bases outside the gene matches: 3. CDR3 length: 15 amino acids. Per germline, CDR1 SGHAT and CDR2 FQNNGV. The study made its TCR cDNA through 5'RACE template switching. That step introduced a universal primer site along with UMIs. One entry per CDR3 protein results from TCRdb running MiXCR on the 5' RACE reads. This sample has about 300,000 distinct CDR3 sequences, with around 3.9% found just once. The source of this sequence is a man aged 18 to 30 who received the YFV17D yellow fever vaccine. The material sequenced was PBMCs, taken 5 days after the yellow fever booster vaccination. The chain couples TRBV11-2 to TRBJ2-1, with 7 positions matching TRBD1. CDR3 coding DNA: TGTGCCAGCAGCTTAGCGACAGGGAACTACAATGAGCAGTTCTTC. As protein: CASSLATGNYNEQFF.